The rows below give T cell receptor beta chains drawn from one sample of a study of T-cell memory formation after mild COVID-19. MiXCR, applied by TCRdb to the 5' RACE reads, yields one record per CDR3 protein. The sample lists a few hundred thousand distinct CDR3 sequences, about 15% occurring once. The sample comprised PBMCs or a T cell subset sorted from them (not recorded which). The source is a man between 18 and 35 years old who had mild COVID-19 (a few samples of this study predate the infection). Cell type and time point are not known. CDR3s include the opening cysteine and the closing phenylalanine or tryptophan. D genes are given only for firm matches. A row's size may be missing; if present it is once, few, many or a size class.

D gene	V gene	J gene	clone size	CDR3 DNA	CDR3 protein
TRBD1	TRBV9	TRBJ2-1	.	TGTGCCAGCAGCCCTTCCCTGGACAGGGTATTATACAATGAGCAGTTCTTC	CASSPSLDRVLYNEQFF
TRBD1	TRBV6-5	TRBJ1-3	few	TGTGCCAGCAGTTACCAGGGGACAGGGTCTGGAAACACCATATATTTT	CASSYQGTGSGNTIYF
.	TRBV5-5	TRBJ1-5	.	TGTGCCAGCAGCTTGGGTCAGTATGAGCGGCCCCAGCATTTT	CASSLGQYERPQHF
TRBD2	TRBV6-1	TRBJ2-7	few	TGTGCCAGCAGTGTACTAGCGGGGGAGTCGCACTACGAGCAGTACTTC	CASSVLAGESHYEQYF
.	TRBV7-2	TRBJ1-5	.	TGTGCCAGCAGCTTAATGGGTCACTTAAGGAGTCAGCCCCAGCATTTT	CASSLMGHLRSQPQHF
.	TRBV15	TRBJ2-5	.	TGTGCCACCAGCAGAGCACGGGGCGCAGAGACCCAGTACTTC	CATSRARGAETQYF
TRBD2	TRBV29-1	TRBJ2-3	.	TGCAGCGTTGGCCGGACTAGCGGGAACACAGATACGCAGTATTTT	CSVGRTSGNTDTQYF
.	TRBV6-5	TRBJ2-7	few	TGTGCCAGCAGTTATCTCCCGTCCGGGGGCTACGAGCAGTACTTC	CASSYLPSGGYEQYF
.	TRBV11-2	TRBJ2-1	.	TGTGCCAGCAGCCACTACGGGGGAGAGCAGTTCTTC	CASSHYGGEQFF
.	TRBV15	TRBJ1-2	few	TGTGCCACCAGTACGGGGTTTAGGGGCTACACCTTC	CATSTGFRGYTF
.	TRBV7-2	TRBJ1-2	.	TGTGCCAGCGCCCAGGAGGTGAACTATGGCTACACCTTC	CASAQEVNYGYTF
.	TRBV7-2	TRBJ1-1	few	TGTGCCAGCAGCCCACAGGGACGGAACACTGAAGCTTTCTTT	CASSPQGRNTEAFF
.	TRBV15	TRBJ1-1	few	TGTGCCACCAGCAACGGGGTGGGAGCTTTCTTT	CATSNGVGAFF
.	TRBV7-2	TRBJ2-3	many	TGTGCCAGCAGCTTAGGGGTCCAACGGGGCACCACAGATACGCAGTATTTT	CASSLGVQRGTTDTQYF
.	TRBV6-5	TRBJ1-2	.	TGTGCCAGCAGGGGAACTCTGACAGATCCTTGGGGCTACACCTTC	CASRGTLTDPWGYTF